Here is one T cell receptor (beta chain) with its context. Its antigen is undetermined. TCRdb processed the reads anew with MiXCR; each CDR3 protein has one entry. The sample lists approximately 120,000 distinct CDR3 sequences, about 30% occurring once. This CDR3 is 13 amino acids long. CDR1 and CDR2 from the germline V gene are SGHTA and FQGTGA. Trimming at V came to 5 bases and at J to 2 bases, leaving 2 bases not matched to a gene. These data originate in a study of T cell repertoires in cytomegalovirus infection. This TCR came from a human donor in good health (CMV status not recorded). Some clones in this sample may be carry-over from other donors' samples. The chain uses TRBV7-3 and TRBJ2-7; TRBD2 matches at 8 bases. The sample consisted of CD8+ T cells from cultured PBMCs, taken from culture after CMV antigen stimulation. The CDR3 coding sequence is TGTGCCAGCAGCATGGGACTAGCCTACGAGCAGTACTTC. It specifies CASSMGLAYEQYF.